The T cell receptor (beta chain) under discussion was sequenced for a study of cytomegalovirus exposure and HLA in healthy donors. The wider study: Approximately 180 million T cells yielded 100 million or so unique TCR beta sequences, as an earlier analysis found. Clustering assigned 70% to 90% of the 350 to 450 genotyped donors to the Caucasian-associated ancestry cluster.

Between the trimmed V and J ends, which lost 4 bases and 8 bases, there was a span of 8 bases. The CDR3 is 12 residues long. Germline V lookup: CDR1 SNHLY, CDR2 FYNNEI. In the PCR, 60 Vbeta and 13 Jbeta primers were used. Clones were sequenced by immunoSEQ multiplex PCR, and TCRdb holds only the in-frame ones, with some missing. The data hold 150,000 to 200,000 clones, with approximately 80% observed a single time. As to this clone: Its specificity is unknown.

Whole-study findings and limits: Immune exposure information comprised only CMV serostatus.

Whereas donors were nominally healthy upon sampling, unrecorded immune exposures were probable. The TCR sequence derives from a male donor in good health and CMV-seronegative. V and J are TRBV2 and TRBJ1-4, with a weak D call TRBD1 (6 bases). The sample taken for sequencing was PBMCs. This CDR3 is CASSGTAEKLFF. The CDR3 DNA is TGTGCCAGCAGTGGGACAGCCGAAAAACTGTTTTTT.